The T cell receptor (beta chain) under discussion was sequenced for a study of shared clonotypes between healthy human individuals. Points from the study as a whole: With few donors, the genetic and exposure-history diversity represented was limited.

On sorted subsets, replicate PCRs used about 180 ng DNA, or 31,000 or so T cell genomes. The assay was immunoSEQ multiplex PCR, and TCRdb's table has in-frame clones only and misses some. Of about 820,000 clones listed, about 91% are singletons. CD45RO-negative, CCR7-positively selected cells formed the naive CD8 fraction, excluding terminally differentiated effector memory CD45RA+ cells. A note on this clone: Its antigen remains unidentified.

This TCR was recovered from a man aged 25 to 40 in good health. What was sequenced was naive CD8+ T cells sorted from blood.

CDR3 sequence (DNA): TGTGCCAGCAGCTTAGACGGGAGTGCCTACGAGCAGTACTTC. Protein product: CASSLDGSAYEQYF. The chain couples TRBV7-9 to TRBJ2-7; the D gene is possibly TRBD2 (6 bases). Germline assignment: CDR1 SEHNR and CDR2 FQNEAQ (reference sequence). V was trimmed by 1 base and J by 2 bases, leaving 9 bases between them. There are 14 residues in the CDR3.